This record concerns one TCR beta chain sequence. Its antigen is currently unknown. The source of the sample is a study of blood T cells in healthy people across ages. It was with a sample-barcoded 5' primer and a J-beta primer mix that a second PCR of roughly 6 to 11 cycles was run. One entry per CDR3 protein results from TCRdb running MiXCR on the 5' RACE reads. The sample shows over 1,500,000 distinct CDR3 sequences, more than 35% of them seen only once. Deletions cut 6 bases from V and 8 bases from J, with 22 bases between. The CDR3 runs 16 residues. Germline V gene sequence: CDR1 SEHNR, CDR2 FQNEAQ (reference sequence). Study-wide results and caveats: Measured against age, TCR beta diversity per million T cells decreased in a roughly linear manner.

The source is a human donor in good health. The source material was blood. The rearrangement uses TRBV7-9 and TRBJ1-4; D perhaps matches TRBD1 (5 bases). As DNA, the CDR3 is TGTGCCAGCAGTCCGTATTCACGGGACTCGGGGGAAAAACTGTTTTTT. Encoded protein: CASSPYSRDSGEKLFF.